Following are 9 T cell receptor beta chains from one sample sequenced in a study of CD8 T cells in Susac syndrome. RNA in amounts of about 0.45 to 1 ug was reverse transcribed with random hexamers. From the immunoSEQ multiplex PCR reads, TCRdb called clonotypes with MiXCR, one entry per CDR3 protein. The repertoire holds some 400,000 distinct CDR3 sequences, with more than 80% as singletons. Sequencing was performed on CD8+ T cells from PBMCs. The receptors here all came from a human donor with multiple sclerosis.

This sequence joins TRBV3-1 and TRBJ2-1; 7 bases align to TRBD1. Germline V lookup: CDR1 LGHDT, CDR2 YNNKEL (reference sequence). V lost 2 bases to trimming and J lost 0 bases; unmatched junction nucleotides: 7. The CDR3 sequence is 17 residues long. CDR3 loop: CASSQSAGTVSYNEQFF. CDR3 nucleotides: TGTGCCAGCAGCCAATCTGCCGGGACAGTCTCCTACAATGAGCAGTTCTTC.

V gene TRBV11-3 combines with J gene TRBJ2-5, with 8 bases aligning to TRBD1. Germline CDR1 reads SGHNT; CDR2 reads YENEEA. Germline trimming cut 5 bases from V and 5 bases from J; bases unmatched to any gene: 7. The CDR3 is 14 amino acids. The CDR3 loop reads CASSPRDRPETQYF. The DNA for the CDR3 is TGTGCCAGCAGCCCCCGGGACAGGCCCGAGACCCAGTACTTC.

The chain couples TRBV7-8 to TRBJ1-5; D is undetermined. The germline V gene encodes CDR1 SGHVS and CDR2 FQNEAQ. Trimming stripped 5 bases from V and 1 base from J, with 9 bases between. The CDR3 contains 14 residues. The CDR3 DNA follows: TGTGCCAGCAGCCCGCTAGTCAGCAATCAGCCCCAGCATTTT. This codes for CASSPLVSNQPQHF.

The genes are TRBV29-1 and TRBJ1-2, with unresolved D. Trimming took 3 bases from V and 2 from J, leaving 10 bases between them. The CDR3 totals 13 residues. Germline V gene data show CDR1 as SQVTM and CDR2 as ANQGSEA. CDR3 amino acids: CSVDDGQNYGYTF. CDR3 DNA: TGCAGCGTTGATGATGGCCAGAACTATGGCTACACCTTC.

In this sample, this clonotype turned up once. V is TRBV6-5 and J is TRBJ1-3; 9 positions agree with TRBD1. Looked up from germline, CDR1 is MNHEY and CDR2 is SVGAGI. Trimming cost V 6 bases and J 4 bases; bases outside gene matches: 7. This CDR3 has 15 residues. The CDR3 loop reads CASRLETGGGNTIYF. CDR3 DNA sequence: TGTGCCAGCAGACTCGAAACAGGGGGCGGAAACACCATATATTTT.

The chain couples TRBV4-1 to TRBJ2-3; 7 nucleotides agree with TRBD2. The CDR3 loop spans 16 amino acids. Germline CDR1 MGHRA, CDR2 YSYEKL. V lost 3 bases to trimming and J lost 0 bases; unmatched junction nucleotides: 6. DNA for the CDR3: TGCGCCAGCAGCCAGGGGGGAGGGGCTAGCACAGATACGCAGTATTTT. Its protein is CASSQGGGASTDTQYF.

The V gene is TRBV6-6, the J gene TRBJ2-7; D may correspond to TRBD1 or TRBD2 (7 bases each). The CDR3 consists of 14 residues. Germline V gene data show CDR1 as MNHNY and CDR2 as SVGAGI (reference sequence). V gave up 9 bases and J gave up 3 bases, with 18 bases separating them. The CDR3 loop is CASSGEGQFYEQYF. CDR3 DNA: TGTGCCAGTTCGGGGGAGGGACAGTTCTACGAGCAGTACTTC.

The rearrangement joins TRBV11-2 to TRBJ1-2; perhaps TRBD1 as D (5 bases). In germline, CDR1 is SGHAT, CDR2 FQNNGV. The V and J ends lost 10 bases and 5 bases respectively, with 17 bases between them. The CDR3 consists of 13 residues. Here the CDR3 reads CATIKTGEYGYTF. CDR3 nucleotides: TGTGCCACTATCAAAACAGGAGAGTATGGCTACACCTTC.

The chain links TRBV6-4 to TRBJ2-1; a possible D gene is TRBD1 (5 bases). This CDR3 is built from 16 residues. Trimming removed 3 bases at V and 0 bases at J, with 12 bases between. From germline, CDR1 is MRHNA and CDR2 SNTAGT. The CDR3 sequence is CASSERGGHSYNEQFF. The CDR3 coding sequence is TGTGCCAGCAGTGAAAGAGGCGGACACTCCTACAATGAGCAGTTCTTC.